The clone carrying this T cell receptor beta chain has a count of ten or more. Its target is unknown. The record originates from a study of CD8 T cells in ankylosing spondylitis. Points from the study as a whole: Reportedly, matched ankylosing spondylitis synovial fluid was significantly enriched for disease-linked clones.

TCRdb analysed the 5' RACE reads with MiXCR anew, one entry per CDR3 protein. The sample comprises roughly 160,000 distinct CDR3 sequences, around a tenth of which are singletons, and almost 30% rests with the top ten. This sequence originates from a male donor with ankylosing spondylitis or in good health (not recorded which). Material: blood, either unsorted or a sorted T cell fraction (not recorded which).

CDR3 residues: CASGSEVRRRGDEQFF. CDR3 bases: TGTGCCAGCGGATCTGAAGTTAGGCGAAGGGGGGATGAGCAGTTCTTC. The J gene is TRBJ2-1, the V gene TRBV28; D may be TRBD1 or TRBD2 (6 bases each). Germline V CDR1 and CDR2: MDHEN, SYDVKM. The CDR3 totals 16 residues. V was pared by 8 bases and J by 8 bases, with 25 bases between.